Below are 15 T cell receptor beta chains sequenced from a single sample in a study of Graves' ophthalmopathy and Graves' hyperthyroidism. CDR3 regions of TCR beta were amplified from RNA transcripts. An opening RT-PCR round employed HTBI primers and preceded a second-round multiplex PCR. Each CDR3 protein is one row after TCRdb ran MiXCR on the multiplex PCR reads. The sample records about 340,000 distinct CDR3 sequences, around a sixth being singletons. What was sequenced was peripheral blood. These TCRs come from an adult man with Graves' ophthalmopathy.

In its sample, this clonotype was seen a few times. CDR3 residues: CASSLTRGQGWETQYF. The CDR3 DNA sequence: TGCGCCAGCAGCTTGACGAGAGGACAGGGTTGGGAGACCCAGTACTTC. V and J are TRBV5-1 and TRBJ2-5, with 8 bases lining up with TRBD1. The germline CDR1 and CDR2 sequences are SGHRS and YFSETQ. The CDR3 sequence is 16 residues long. V dropped 1 base and J dropped 5; count of bases not matched to a gene: 10.

In this sample, this clonotype turned up many times. The J gene is TRBJ2-5, the V gene TRBV6-2 or TRBV6-3; a possible D gene is TRBD1 (6 bases). V gave up 5 bases and J gave up 5 bases, with 9 bases separating them. The germline gives CDR1 MNHEY, CDR2 SVGEGT. The CDR3 has 12 residues. This CDR3 is CASSPGEETQYF. The CDR3 DNA is TGTGCCAGCAGTCCAGGGGAGGAGACCCAGTACTTC.

This clonotype was counted many times. This sequence joins TRBV7-2 and TRBJ1-1; D perhaps matches TRBD1 (6 bases). The germline V gene has CDR1 SGHTA and CDR2 FQGNSA. There are 14 residues in the CDR3. V was shortened by 1 base and J by 5 bases, with 11 bases between the two germline ends. The CDR3: CASSLVGGTTEAFF. The CDR3 bases are TGTGCCAGCAGCTTAGTGGGAGGGACAACTGAAGCTTTCTTT.

Many counts were recorded for this clonotype. The chain couples TRBV18 to TRBJ2-7; no firm D call. This CDR3 has 14 residues. Trimming removed 9 bases at V and 0 bases at J, with 15 bases between. Germline V lookup: CDR1 KGHSH, CDR2 LQKENI. The CDR3 DNA is TGTGCCAGTAGTAGAACGGGTAGCTCCTACGAGCAGTACTTC. Translation: CASSRTGSSYEQYF.

This clonotype occurred many times. V is TRBV2 and J is TRBJ2-7; TRBD1 agrees at 7 bases. This CDR3 comprises 15 residues. The V segment lost 3 bases and the J segment 7 bases; nucleotides outside the gene matches: 12. Germline assignment: CDR1 SNHLY and CDR2 FYNNEI. CDR3 amino acids: CASSDNPGTAGEQYF. As DNA, the CDR3 is TGTGCCAGCAGTGACAACCCCGGGACAGCTGGGGAGCAGTACTTC.

The table lists this clonotype with many counts. V gene TRBV6-2 or TRBV6-3 combines with J gene TRBJ1-2, with a tentative D call TRBD1 (5 bases). Germline V gene data show CDR1 as MNHEY and CDR2 as SVGEGT. The CDR3 has 16 amino acids. V shed 6 bases and J shed 5 bases, with 22 bases lying between them. The CDR3 region is CASSPPGTEMTYGYTF. Here the CDR3 DNA reads TGTGCCAGCAGCCCACCCGGGACGGAGATGACGTATGGCTACACCTTC.

This clonotype showed up many times. This chain joins TRBV6-1 and TRBJ2-6; 8 nucleotides line up with TRBD1. The germline V gene encodes CDR1 MNHNS and CDR2 SASEGT. The CDR3 runs to 17 residues. After removal of 6 bases from V and 4 bases from J, the junction contained 11 bases not matched to a gene. The CDR3 sequence is CASSRTGRPGGANVLTF. CDR3 nucleotide sequence: TGTGCCAGCAGCAGGACAGGGCGGCCCGGAGGGGCCAACGTCCTGACTTTC.

For this clonotype: One end of the junction fails to match germline, which may point to a read error. CDR3 in DNA: TGTGCCAGCAGCGAAGATCCCAATAACACTGAAGCTTTCTTT. Protein product: CASSEDPNNTEAFF. The chain uses TRBV6-1 and TRBJ1-1, with D hard to call. CDR1 is MNHNS and CDR2 is SASEGT in the germline V gene. This CDR3 has 14 amino acids.

A note on this clonotype: This sequence may be a read error, since a much larger clone differs from it by one base. V gene TRBV11-1 combines with J gene TRBJ2-5; 9 bases line up with TRBD1. Germline CDR1 and CDR2: SGHAT and FQDESV (reference sequence). The CDR3 length is 16 residues. The CDR3 nucleotides are TGTGCCCGCAGGCCCGGGACAGGGCGGTACCAAGAGACCCAGTACTTC. Translating gives CARRPGTGRYQETQYF.

This clonotype has ten or more counts. Here the CDR3 reads CASRIFGILSEQYF. In nucleotides, the CDR3 is TGCGCCAGCAGAATCTTTGGCATATTATCCGAGCAGTACTTC. J is TRBJ2-7 and V is TRBV5-1; no clear D. There are 14 residues in the CDR3. The V gene's germline CDR1 is SGHRS and CDR2 YFSETQ. Trimming removed 5 bases at V and 6 bases at J, with 18 bases between.

This clonotype was recorded many times. Because the CDR3's place on the DNA is in doubt, the DNA is left out and the CDR3 is given as listed by TCRdb. V is TRBV5-8 and J is TRBJ1-2; the table calls TRBD1, which could not be checked here. CDR1 and CDR2 from the germline V gene are SGHTS and YDEGEE. The CDR3 is made up of 14 amino acids, end residues included. The CDR3 loop reads CASSFGPGGYGYTF.

This clonotype has at least ten counts. This rearrangement joins TRBV20-1 to TRBJ2-7; D possibly uses TRBD1 or TRBD2 (5 bases each). The CDR3 runs to 16 residues. V was pared by 3 bases and J by 1 base, with 19 bases between. CDR1 is DFQATT, CDR2 SNEGSKA, per germline (reference sequence). CDR3 loop: CSASSHVPGPSYEQYF. For the CDR3, the DNA is TGCAGTGCTAGCTCCCACGTCCCGGGGCCTTCCTACGAGCAGTACTTC.

As regards this clonotype: Since no conserved phenylalanine or tryptophan closes the CDR3, a read error is the likely cause. V and J are TRBV28 and TRBJ1-1, with no clear D. The CDR3 is made up of 13 amino acids. Germline CDR1 reads MDHEN; CDR2 reads SYDVKM. Here the CDR3 reads CASSFGGNTEAFL. DNA for the CDR3: TGTGCTAGCAGTTTTGGAGGGAACACTGAAGCTTTCCTT.

The gene calls are TRBV27 and TRBJ2-1, with 9 bases that match TRBD1. Germline values: CDR1 MNHEY, CDR2 SMNVEV (reference sequence). J gave up 7 bases and V 4 bases, and 5 bases lay outside the gene matches. This CDR3 spans 14 amino acids. The CDR3: CASSSGTGWNEQFF. In nucleotides, the CDR3 is TGTGCCAGCAGTTCCGGGACAGGGTGGAATGAGCAGTTCTTC.

Only one count was recorded for this clonotype. The chain joins TRBV15 to TRBJ2-7, with a tentative D call TRBD2 (6 bases). The CDR3 is 18 residues long. Germline assignment: CDR1 LNHNV and CDR2 YYDKDF (reference sequence). V was trimmed by 0 bases and J by 5 bases, leaving 23 bases between them. DNA of the CDR3: TGTGCCACCAGCAGAGATTTGGTTGGGACGGGAGTGGGAAACGAGCAGTACTTC. It yields the protein CATSRDLVGTGVGNEQYF.